What follows is one T cell receptor (beta chain) and its context. This clonotype was recorded many times. Its recognized antigen is unknown. Base qualities are not recorded, but no much larger clone differs from it by a single base. The V and J ends are trimmed by 7 bases and 5 bases, leaving 14 bases between them. The CDR3 holds 13 amino acids from the cysteine to the phenylalanine. Only CDR3 DNA is held: 39 bases, read in frame from base 1. Taken from the germline V gene, the CDR1 and CDR2 loops are SGHTA and FQGNSA. This entry comes from a study of T cell repertoires in cytomegalovirus infection (dated by TCRdb to between 2018 and 2021). For context, the study as a whole: Donor HLA type was relevant to the analysis, because carriage of CMV infection together with the matching HLA type was indicated by public TCR beta signatures. Paper-wide results and their limitations: In both this cohort and an independent roughly 400-donor cohort, the cumulative frequency of public TCR beta family members distinguished carriers of CMV infection plus the relevant HLA type. The ex vivo response was dominated by HLA-C-restricted CMV-specific TCR beta clonotypes, which also provided the single most frequent clonotype in two of eight donors.

Sequencing instrument: Illumina HiSeq 1500. In-frame beta chains were kept once TCRdb had trimmed the public reads at Q25 with fastp and called clones with MiXCR. Entries are consolidated by CDR3 protein sequence, retaining the most common genes and DNA. The sample data list 310,000 or so distinct CDR3 sequences, and roughly 16% of these were observed just once. The top ten hold 12% of the sample. Sequenced material: PBMCs. The chain was built from TRBV7-2 and TRBJ2-5, and perhaps TRBD2 as D gene, on 7 matching bases. This TCR came from a human donor in good health (CMV status not recorded). Some clones in this sample may be carry-over from other donors' samples. The bases read TGTGCCAGCAAACCGGGGGGCCAGGAGACCCAGTACTTC. The encoded protein is CASKPGGQETQYF.